The 20 T cell receptor beta chains given below trace back to one sample, sequenced in a study of blood T cell repertoires in COVID-19. TCRdb keeps only in-frame clones here, not all; method: immunoSEQ multiplex PCR. The table includes about 180,000 clones, more than 75% detected once. Sequenced: PBMCs or T cells enriched from blood (not recorded which). These receptors were obtained from a woman in her thirties who had recovered from COVID-19.

V gene TRBV5-4 combines with J gene TRBJ2-3; TRBD2 is a possible D gene (5 bases). Germline values: CDR1 SGHNT, CDR2 YYREEE (reference sequence). There are 15 residues in the CDR3. Trimming removed 0 bases at V and 2 bases at J, with 10 bases between. The CDR3 sequence is CASSLGGYYTDTQYF. The CDR3 DNA sequence: TGTGCCAGCAGCTTGGGCGGGTACTACACAGATACGCAGTATTTT.

The CDR3 spells CATSDRTGGADIQYF. In DNA, the CDR3 is TGTGCCACCAGTGACAGGACAGGGGGCGCGGACATTCAGTACTTC. The chain combines TRBV24-1 with TRBJ2-4; 11 positions agree with TRBD1. The CDR3 loop spans 15 amino acids. Losses at the gene ends were 4 bases for V and 8 bases for J; bases not matched to a gene: 6. Germline lookup yields CDR1 KGHDR and CDR2 SFDVKD.

The rearrangement uses TRBV19 and TRBJ2-7; tentative D call: TRBD1 (5 bases). V was trimmed by 3 bases and J by 4 bases, leaving 10 bases between them. The germline V gene has CDR1 LNHDA and CDR2 SQIVND (reference sequence). The CDR3 is 13 amino acids. CDR3 DNA sequence: TGTGCCAGTAGTATCAGGGAAGGGTACGAGCAGTACTTC. Translation gives CASSIREGYEQYF.

J is TRBJ2-1 and V is TRBV25-1; TRBD2 might be the D (5 bases). V was cut by 6 bases and J by 9 bases, with 12 bases left in between. CDR1 and CDR2 (germline): MGHDK, SYGVNS. The CDR3 has 12 residues. The chain's CDR3 is CASRLEFGEQFF. The CDR3 DNA sequence: TGTGCCAGCAGACTAGAGTTCGGTGAGCAGTTCTTC.

The rearrangement links TRBV28 to TRBJ1-1; no firm D call. This CDR3 comprises 14 residues. Per germline, CDR1 MDHEN and CDR2 SYDVKM. V was trimmed by 5 bases and J by 2 bases, leaving 12 bases between them. The CDR3 is CASSGQSKNTEAFF. CDR3 bases: TGTGCCAGCAGTGGGCAGTCTAAAAACACTGAAGCTTTCTTT. The full variable domain, its missing parts supplied by reference TRBV28 and TRBJ1-1, is DVKVTQSSRYLVKRTGEKVFLECVQDMDHENMFWYRQDPGLGLRLIYFSYDVKMKEKGDIPEGYSVSREKKERFSLILESASTNQTSMYLCASSGQSKNTEAFFGQGTRLTVV.

The chain uses TRBV7-9 and TRBJ2-5; 9 nucleotides line up with TRBD1. The CDR3 loop spans 15 amino acids. V dropped 2 bases and J dropped 4; count of bases not matched to a gene: 5. Germline V gene lookup returns CDR1 SEHNR and CDR2 FQNEAQ (reference sequence). Here the CDR3 reads CASSLRQGVGETQYF. CDR3 bases: TGTGCCAGCAGCTTACGACAGGGGGTAGGAGAGACCCAGTACTTC.

V and J are TRBV4-1 and TRBJ1-3; no clear D gene. With 3 bases removed from V and 0 bases from J, the gap between germline ends came to 9 bases. CDR1 and CDR2 (germline): MGHRA, YSYEKL. There are 15 residues in the CDR3. CDR3 sequence reads: CASSQSGGSGNTIYF. In nucleotides, the CDR3 is TGCGCCAGCAGCCAGTCGGGAGGCTCTGGAAACACCATATATTTT.

This chain uses TRBV7-9 with TRBJ2-1; 7 positions match TRBD2. CDR1 is SEHNR and CDR2 is FQNEAQ in the germline V gene (reference sequence). This CDR3 has 17 amino acids. Trimming removed 5 bases from V and 3 bases from J; junction bases left unmatched: 13. The CDR3 coding sequence is TGTGCCAGCAGCCAGTCCCGTCTAGCGGAGAACTACAATGAGCAGTTCTTC. Its protein is CASSQSRLAENYNEQFF.

The CDR3 DNA follows: TGTGCCAGCAGCCAAGATAAGGGGGCCTATGGCTACACCTTC. Its translation is CASSQDKGAYGYTF. The chain combines TRBV14 with TRBJ1-2, with TRBD1 identical over 7 bases. The CDR3 runs 14 residues. V lost 0 bases, J lost 4 bases, and 2 bases stayed unmatched. CDR1 is SGHDN, CDR2 FVKESK, per germline.

This clone was seen once. This chain links TRBV7-8 with TRBJ1-5; 10 bases fit TRBD1. The CDR3 runs to 15 residues. Germline assignment: CDR1 SGHVS and CDR2 FQNEAQ. J gave up 2 bases and V 5 bases, and 3 bases lay outside the gene matches. DNA for the CDR3: TGTGCCAGCAGCCCAGGGACAGGGGGCAATCAGCCCCAGCATTTT. Protein: CASSPGTGGNQPQHF.

This rearrangement joins TRBV7-9 to TRBJ1-4; TRBD1 is a possible D gene (5 bases). Trimming pared 1 base from V and 2 bases from J, leaving 8 bases between. The CDR3 contains 15 residues. Germline assignment: CDR1 SEHNR and CDR2 FQNEAQ (reference sequence). CDR3: CASSLGRVTNEKLFF. For the CDR3, the DNA is TGTGCCAGCAGCTTAGGCAGGGTTACTAATGAAAAACTGTTTTTT.

The chain has TRBV24-1 and TRBJ1-1; no clear D. Germline V CDR1 and CDR2: KGHDR, SFDVKD. The CDR3 runs to 13 residues. Trimming pared 1 base from V and 1 base from J, leaving 3 bases between. The CDR3 DNA sequence: TGTGCCACCAGTGATTTCGGGAACACTGAAGCTTTCTTT. The encoded protein is CATSDFGNTEAFF.

V is TRBV2 and J is TRBJ1-4, with D unresolved. V lost 6 bases, J lost 7 bases, and 12 bases lay in between. There are 13 residues in the CDR3. Germline values: CDR1 SNHLY, CDR2 FYNNEI. The chain's CDR3 is CASSNERGEKLFF. The CDR3 DNA reads as TGTGCCAGCAGCAACGAACGGGGTGAAAAACTGTTTTTT.

This clone came up a few times. The chain has TRBV7-8 and TRBJ2-7; 10 nucleotides agree with TRBD2. The CDR3 spans 15 residues. CDR1 and CDR2 (germline): SGHVS, FQNEAQ. The junction had 6 bases not matched to a gene; V was cut back by 1 base and J by 6 bases. DNA of the CDR3: TGTGCCAGCAGCTTAGGAGGTAGCGGGAGGAGCGAGCAGTACTTC. It translates to CASSLGGSGRSEQYF.

The V call is TRBV27, the J call TRBJ2-7, with a tentative D call TRBD2 (5 bases). CDR3 length: 13 amino acids. V was trimmed by 2 bases and J by 4 bases, leaving 9 bases between them. Germline-derived CDR1 and CDR2 are MNHEY and SMNVEV (reference sequence). The CDR3 here is CASSLAEGYEQYF. The CDR3 region has the DNA TGTGCCAGCAGTTTAGCCGAGGGTTACGAGCAGTACTTC.

This clone has only one observation. This sequence joins TRBV6-2 or TRBV6-3 and TRBJ2-5; a weak D match, TRBD2 (7 bases). Germline CDR1 MNHEY, CDR2 SVGEGT. The V and J ends lost 6 bases and 2 bases respectively, with 13 bases between them. This CDR3 has 14 residues. The CDR3 DNA is TGTGCCAGCAGCTGGAGGGGGGGACAAGAGACCCAGTACTTC. Its protein product is CASSWRGGQETQYF.

The genes are TRBV5-1 and TRBJ1-2, with 8 nucleotides matching TRBD1. V lost 0 bases, J lost 0 bases, and 16 bases stayed unmatched. Germline CDR1 reads SGHRS; CDR2 reads YFSETQ. The CDR3 extends over 20 amino acids. CDR3 amino acids: CASSLVRTGKALRANYGYTF. Here the CDR3 DNA reads TGCGCCAGCAGCTTGGTCAGGACAGGGAAGGCCCTAAGGGCTAACTATGGCTACACCTTC.

The chain combines TRBV10-3 with TRBJ2-2; a possible D gene is TRBD2 (6 bases). Germline lookup yields CDR1 ENHRY and CDR2 SYGVKD. V lost 3 bases and J 4 bases, leaving 15 bases between the germline ends. The CDR3 contains 16 residues. Here the CDR3 reads CAISELGGKSTGELFF. The CDR3, as DNA: TGTGCCATCAGTGAACTGGGCGGGAAGAGCACCGGGGAGCTGTTTTTT.

The rearrangement joins TRBV11-3 to TRBJ2-1; 14 bases are a match to TRBD2. Per the germline V gene, CDR1 is SGHNT and CDR2 is YENEEA. The J segment lost 0 bases and the V segment lost 0 bases, leaving 4 bases of the junction unmatched. The length of the CDR3 is 19 residues. CDR3 DNA sequence: TGTGCCAGCAGCTTAGAAGGGACTAGCGGGAGTAGCTCCTACAATGAGCAGTTCTTC. This gives the protein CASSLEGTSGSSSYNEQFF.

This clone was seen only once. The gene calls are TRBV18 and TRBJ2-5; 10 bases line up with TRBD2. The CDR3 spans 14 residues. V shed 4 bases and J 6 bases; nucleotides not matched to a gene: 5. Germline V gene data show CDR1 as KGHSH and CDR2 as LQKENI. In DNA, the CDR3 is TGTGCCAGCTCACATAGCGGGAGGTGGAAGACCCAGTACTTC. As protein: CASSHSGRWKTQYF.